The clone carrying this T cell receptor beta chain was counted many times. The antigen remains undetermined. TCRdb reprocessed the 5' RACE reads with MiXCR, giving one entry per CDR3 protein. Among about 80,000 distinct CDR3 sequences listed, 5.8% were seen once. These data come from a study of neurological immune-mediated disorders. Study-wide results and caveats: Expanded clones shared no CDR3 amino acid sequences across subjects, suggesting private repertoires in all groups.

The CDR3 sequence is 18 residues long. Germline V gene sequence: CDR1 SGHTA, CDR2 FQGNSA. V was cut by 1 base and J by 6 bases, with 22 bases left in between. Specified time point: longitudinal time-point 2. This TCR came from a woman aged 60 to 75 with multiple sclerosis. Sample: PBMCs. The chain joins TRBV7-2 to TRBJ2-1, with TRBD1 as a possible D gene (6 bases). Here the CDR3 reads CASSLVPRVGAGLNEQFF. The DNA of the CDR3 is TGTGCCAGCAGCTTAGTCCCCCGTGTGGGGGCTGGGCTCAATGAGCAGTTCTTC.